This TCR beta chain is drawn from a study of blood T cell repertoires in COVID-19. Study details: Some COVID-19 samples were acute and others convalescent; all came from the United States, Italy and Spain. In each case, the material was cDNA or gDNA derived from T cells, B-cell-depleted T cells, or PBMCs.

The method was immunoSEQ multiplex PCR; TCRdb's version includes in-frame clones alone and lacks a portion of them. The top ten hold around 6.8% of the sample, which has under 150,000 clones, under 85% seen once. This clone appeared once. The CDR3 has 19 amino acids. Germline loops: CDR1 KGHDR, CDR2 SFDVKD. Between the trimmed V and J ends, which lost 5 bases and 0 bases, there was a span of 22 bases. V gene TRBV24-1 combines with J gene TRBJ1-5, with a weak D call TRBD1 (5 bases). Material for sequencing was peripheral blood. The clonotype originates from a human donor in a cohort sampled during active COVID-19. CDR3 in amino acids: CATSGPSEAGLLSNQPQHF. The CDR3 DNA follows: TGTGCCACCAGTGGACCCTCCGAGGCGGGACTTCTTAGCAATCAGCCCCAGCATTTT.